This T cell receptor beta chain was documented in a study of T cell responses to AZD1222 COVID-19 vaccine. Study details: Pooling was applied to second doses at about 4 or about 12 weeks.

Study findings and constraints: Just five to seven people given AZD1222 tested seropositive at baseline. The donor cohort was predominantly white British with a female majority, and clonal diversity may have been underestimated. Targeting of unmutated variant regions was reportedly seen in nearly half of spike-specific TCRs.

The germline gives CDR1 SGHRS, CDR2 YFSETQ. V was pared by 4 bases and J by 4 bases, with 14 bases between. The CDR3 length is 14 residues. Assay: immunoSEQ multiplex PCR; the TCRdb copy retains only in-frame clones and omits some. This sample has about 97,000 clones, with 90% found just once. About this clone itself: What it binds is unknown.

The specimen comprised peripheral blood, sampled on day 0 of AZD1222 vaccination. The clonotype was recovered from an adult in good health. This chain links TRBV5-1 with TRBJ1-1, with a possible D match to TRBD1 (6 bases). The CDR3 DNA reads TGCGCCAGCAGCCCGGAGGGGGGGAGCACTGAAGCTTTCTTT. This translates into CASSPEGGSTEAFF.